Listed here are 21 T cell receptor beta chains from one sample, sequenced in a study of cytotoxic CD8 clonotypes in ibrutinib-treated CLL. The protocol was immunoSEQ multiplex PCR, while the TCRdb copy is restricted to in-frame clones and leaves out a portion. The sample records about 140,000 clones, about 91% being singletons. The specimen was PBMCs, collected after 12 months of ibrutinib treatment. Every receptor here comes from a human donor with chronic lymphocytic leukemia.

Points on this clone: Compared with germline, one end of the junction differs, possibly owing to a read error. The chain links TRBV2 to TRBJ1-5; TRBD1 agrees at 7 bases. The CDR3 has 14 residues. CDR1 is SNHLY and CDR2 is FYNNEI in the germline V gene. For the CDR3, the DNA is TGTGCCAGCAGTACCGGGACAGAGAATCATCCCCAGCATTTT. Translation gives CASSTGTENHPQHF.

The chain links TRBV27 to TRBJ1-5; D is possibly TRBD1 (6 bases). CDR3 length: 14 residues. Germline CDR1 is MNHEY and CDR2 is SMNVEV (reference sequence). The germline V and J ends were trimmed by 5 bases and 4 bases, with 12 bases remaining between them. The CDR3 nucleotides are TGTGCCAGCAGTCTGGGGGGGACAAATCAGCCCCAGCATTTT. This codes for CASSLGGTNQPQHF.

This clone was counted once. The chain couples TRBV25-1 to TRBJ2-7, with 8 bases lining up with TRBD1. J was trimmed by 7 bases and V by 3 bases; bases with no gene match: 11. There are 15 residues in the CDR3. Per germline, CDR1 MGHDK and CDR2 SYGVNS. CDR3: CASSDRVRGQEEQYF. The DNA of the CDR3 is TGTGCCAGCAGTGATCGGGTCAGGGGGCAAGAAGAGCAGTACTTC.

This rearrangement joins TRBV10-3 to TRBJ2-4, with 7 bases aligning to TRBD1. V lost 6 bases, J lost 13 bases, and 6 bases stayed unmatched. This CDR3 spans 11 amino acids. Germline CDR1 reads ENHRY; CDR2 reads SYGVKD. CDR3 bases: TGTGCCATCAGCCTCGGGACAGTCCAGTACTTC. Encoded protein: CAISLGTVQYF.

V usage is TRBV5-4 and J usage is TRBJ2-3; D is unresolved. This CDR3 is 12 amino acids long. In germline, CDR1 is SGHNT, CDR2 YYREEE (reference sequence). V was trimmed by 3 bases and J by 4 bases, leaving 6 bases between them. The chain's CDR3 is CASSSQSDTQYF. In DNA, the CDR3 is TGTGCCAGCAGCTCCCAGTCAGATACGCAGTATTTT.

This rearrangement joins TRBV7-2 to TRBJ2-7, with D perhaps matching TRBD1 or TRBD2 (5 bases each). The CDR3 loop spans 14 amino acids. The V gene lost 5 bases and the J gene lost 8 bases, with 19 bases spanning the gap. Germline-derived CDR1 and CDR2 are SGHTA and FQGNSA. CDR3 DNA sequence: TGTGCCAGCAGCGGGGGAACCTACGGGTACCAGCAGTACTTC. Translated, it gives CASSGGTYGYQQYF.

The chain links TRBV7-9 to TRBJ1-5; 8 bases map to TRBD1. The CDR3 covers 19 residues. The germline CDR1 and CDR2 sequences are SEHNR and FQNEAQ (reference sequence). The V gene end was trimmed by 1 base and the J gene end by 2 bases; junction bases not matched to a gene: 13. The CDR3 loop reads CASSLGADRAPLGNQPQHF. As DNA, the CDR3 is TGTGCCAGCAGCTTAGGGGCGGACAGGGCTCCTTTGGGCAATCAGCCCCAGCATTTT.

The rearrangement joins TRBV30 to TRBJ2-2; 7 bases line up with TRBD2. Losses at the gene ends were 7 bases for V and 7 bases for J; bases not matched to a gene: 6. The CDR3 has 12 amino acids. Per the germline V gene, CDR1 is GTSNPN and CDR2 is SVGIG (reference sequence). This CDR3 is CALGGFGGELFF. The DNA for the CDR3 is TGTGCCTTGGGAGGGTTTGGCGGGGAGCTGTTTTTT.

The CDR3 bases are TGCGCCAGCAGCTCACAGGCCTACGAGCAGTACTTC. Its protein is CASSSQAYEQYF. The V and J genes are TRBV5-1 and TRBJ2-7; D is possibly TRBD1 (5 bases). CDR1 is SGHRS and CDR2 is YFSETQ in the germline V gene. Trimming removed 3 bases at V and 2 bases at J, with 6 bases between. This CDR3 is 12 amino acids long. Drawing the rest from reference TRBV5-1 and TRBJ2-7, the complete variable domain is KAGVTQTPRYLIKTRGQQVTLSCSPISGHRSVSWYQQTPGQGLQFLFEYFSETQRNKGNFPGRFSGRQFSNSRSEMNVSTLELGDSALYLCASSSQAYEQYFGPGTRLTVT.

V usage is TRBV9 and J usage is TRBJ2-3; D gene uncertain. Germline values: CDR1 SGDLS, CDR2 YYNGEE. The V end was cut by 2 bases, the J end by 1 base, with 5 bases between. This CDR3 comprises 13 residues. CDR3 nucleotide sequence: TGTGCCAGCAGCGTTCGAGGCACAGATACGCAGTATTTT. Its protein product is CASSVRGTDTQYF.

The V and J genes are TRBV7-9 and TRBJ1-4, with no clear D. Germline values: CDR1 SEHNR, CDR2 FQNEAQ (reference sequence). V was clipped by 2 bases and J by 1 base, with 8 bases between them. The CDR3 totals 15 residues. The CDR3 sequence: CASSLSEGTNEKLFF. The CDR3 DNA is TGTGCCAGCAGCTTATCTGAGGGAACTAATGAAAAACTGTTTTTT.

The chain is built from TRBV5-1 and TRBJ2-1; 8 bases agree with TRBD2. With 0 bases clipped from V and 4 bases from J, the junction kept 9 bases outside the gene matches. CDR3 length equals 17 residues. From germline, CDR1 is SGHRS and CDR2 YFSETQ. The chain's CDR3 is CASSLAIFAGGYNEQFF. DNA for the CDR3: TGCGCCAGCAGCTTGGCCATCTTTGCGGGAGGATACAATGAGCAGTTCTTC.

The V call is TRBV28, the J call TRBJ1-3; D is unresolved. Germline V lookup: CDR1 MDHEN, CDR2 SYDVKM. V shed 9 bases and J shed 0 bases, with 6 bases lying between them. CDR3 length equals 12 residues. This chain's CDR3 is CASRDSGNTIYF. The CDR3 DNA reads as TGTGCCAGTCGGGACTCTGGAAACACCATATATTTT.

The chain couples TRBV18 to TRBJ2-5, with D unclear. The V gene lost 0 bases and the J gene lost 4 bases, with 12 bases spanning the gap. CDR3 length equals 15 residues. Germline V CDR1 and CDR2: KGHSH, LQKENI. The chain's CDR3 is CASSPPRARRETQYF. In DNA, the CDR3 is TGTGCCAGCTCACCACCCCGGGCCAGACGAGAGACCCAGTACTTC. Full variable domain (remainder filled in from reference TRBV18 and TRBJ2-5): NAGVMQNPRHLVRRRGQEARLRCSPMKGHSHVYWYRQLPEEGLKFMVYLQKENIIDESGMPKERFSAEFPKEGPSILRIQQVVRGDSAAYFCASSPPRARRETQYFGPGTRLLVL.

This rearrangement joins TRBV5-1 to TRBJ2-2, with D uncertain. Germline CDR1 is SGHRS and CDR2 is YFSETQ. Trimming removed 3 bases from V and 7 bases from J, with 16 bases in between. The CDR3 has 15 residues. The CDR3 nucleotides read TGCGCCAGCAGCTCCCGCGAGCCCGGCGGCGGGGAGCTGTTTTTT. This gives the protein CASSSREPGGGELFF.

This rearrangement joins TRBV5-4 to TRBJ2-5; no clear D gene. The CDR3 extends over 12 amino acids. Germline lookup yields CDR1 SGHNT and CDR2 YYREEE (reference sequence). Trimming took 6 bases from V and 4 from J, leaving 10 bases between them. This chain's CDR3 is CASNADLETQYF. Here the CDR3 DNA reads TGTGCCAGCAACGCGGATCTAGAGACCCAGTACTTC.

The DNA of the CDR3 is TGTGCCAGTGGGGACAGGGCTTGGTACGAGCAGTACTTC. Translating gives CASGDRAWYEQYF. This chain uses TRBV27 with TRBJ2-7, with 9 nucleotides matching TRBD1. V was pared by 9 bases and J by 4 bases, with 7 bases of the junction left unmatched. CDR1 and CDR2 (germline): MNHEY, SMNVEV (reference sequence). The CDR3 length is 13 residues.

This clone has only one observation. The chain uses TRBV9 and TRBJ2-3; tentatively, D is TRBD2 (5 bases). The CDR3 runs to 14 residues. CDR1 and CDR2 (germline): SGDLS, YYNGEE. Trimming cost V 0 bases and J 0 bases, with 5 bases left between them. CDR3 loop: CASSVERSTDTQYF. The DNA of the CDR3 is TGTGCCAGCAGCGTAGAGCGGAGCACAGATACGCAGTATTTT. Together with reference TRBV9 and TRBJ2-3, the CDR3 gives the full variable domain: DSGVTQTPKHLITATGQRVTLRCSPRSGDLSVYWYQQSLDQGLQFLIQYYNGEERAKGNILERFSAQQFPDLHSELNLSSLELGDSALYFCASSVERSTDTQYFGPGTRLTVL.

The chain has TRBV6-5 and TRBJ2-1; tentatively, D is TRBD2 (6 bases). The germline V gene has CDR1 MNHEY and CDR2 SVGAGI. V was cut by 3 bases and J by 6 bases, with 15 bases left in between. The length of the CDR3 is 15 residues. The CDR3 loop is CASSYAAGDPNEQFF. CDR3 nucleotides: TGTGCCAGCAGTTATGCAGCGGGTGACCCCAATGAGCAGTTCTTC.

J is TRBJ1-6 and V is TRBV4-1; unclear D gene. Deletions cut 1 base from V and 14 bases from J, with 12 bases between. The CDR3 is 13 residues long. Germline V gene lookup returns CDR1 MGHRA and CDR2 YSYEKL. The CDR3 sequence is CASSQVRFVTLHF. CDR3 nucleotide sequence: TGCGCCAGCAGCCAAGTACGCTTTGTTACCCTCCACTTT.

V and J are TRBV28 and TRBJ2-2; D gene uncertain. Germline values: CDR1 MDHEN, CDR2 SYDVKM. Trimming pared 1 base from V and 3 bases from J, leaving 6 bases between. This CDR3 is built from 14 residues. Here the CDR3 reads CASSLYTDTGELFF. CDR3 bases: TGTGCCAGCAGTTTATACACAGACACCGGGGAGCTGTTTTTT. Combining the CDR3 with reference TRBV28 and TRBJ2-2 gives the whole variable domain DVKVTQSSRYLVKRTGEKVFLECVQDMDHENMFWYRQDPGLGLRLIYFSYDVKMKEKGDIPEGYSVSREKKERFSLILESASTNQTSMYLCASSLYTDTGELFFGEGSRLTVL.